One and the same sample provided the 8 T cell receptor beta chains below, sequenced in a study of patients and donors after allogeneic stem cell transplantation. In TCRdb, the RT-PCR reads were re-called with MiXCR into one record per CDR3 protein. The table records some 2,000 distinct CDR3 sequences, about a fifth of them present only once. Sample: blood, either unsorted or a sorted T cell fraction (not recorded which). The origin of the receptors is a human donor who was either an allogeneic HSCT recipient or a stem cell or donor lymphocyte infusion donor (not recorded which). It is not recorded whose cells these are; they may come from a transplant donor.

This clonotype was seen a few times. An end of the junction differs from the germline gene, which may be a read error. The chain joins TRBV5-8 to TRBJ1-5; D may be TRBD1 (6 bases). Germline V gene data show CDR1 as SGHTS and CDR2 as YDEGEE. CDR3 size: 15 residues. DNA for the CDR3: TGTGCCAGCAGCTTGGGGCAGGGGAGCAATAAGCCCCAGCATTTT. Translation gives CASSLGQGSNKPQHF.

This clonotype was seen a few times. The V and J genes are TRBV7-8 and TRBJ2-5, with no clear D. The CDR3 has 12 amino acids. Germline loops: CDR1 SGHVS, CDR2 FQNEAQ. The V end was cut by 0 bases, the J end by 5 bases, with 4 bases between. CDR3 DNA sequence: TGTGCCAGCAGCTTAGCCCAGGAGACCCAGTACTTC. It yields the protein CASSLAQETQYF.

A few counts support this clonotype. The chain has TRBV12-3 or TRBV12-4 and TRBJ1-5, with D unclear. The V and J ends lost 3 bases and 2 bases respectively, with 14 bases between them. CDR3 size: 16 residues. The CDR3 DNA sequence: TGTGCCAGCAGTTTGGGCAGGCCACGGGGCAATCAGCCCCAGCATTTT. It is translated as CASSLGRPRGNQPQHF.

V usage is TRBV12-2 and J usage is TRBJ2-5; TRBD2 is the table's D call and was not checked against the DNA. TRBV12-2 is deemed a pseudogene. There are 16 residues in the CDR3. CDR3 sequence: CASRFSVGRAEETQYF. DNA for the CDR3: TGTGCAAGTCGCTTTTCGGTCGGCAGGGCTGAAGAGACCCAGTACTTC.

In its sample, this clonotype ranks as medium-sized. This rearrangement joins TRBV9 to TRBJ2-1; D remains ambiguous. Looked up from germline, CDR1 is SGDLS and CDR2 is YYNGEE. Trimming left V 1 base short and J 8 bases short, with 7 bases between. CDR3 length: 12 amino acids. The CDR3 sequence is CASSVKGHEQFF. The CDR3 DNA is TGTGCCAGCAGCGTAAAGGGTCATGAGCAGTTCTTC. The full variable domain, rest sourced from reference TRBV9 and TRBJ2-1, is DSGVTQTPKHLITATGQRVTLRCSPRSGDLSVYWYQQSLDQGLQFLIQYYNGEERAKGNILERFSAQQFPDLHSELNLSSLELGDSALYFCASSVKGHEQFFGPGTRLTVL.

The CDR3 DNA reads as TGTGCCAGCAGCTTAGCGCCTAGCGCTGAGACCCAGTACTTC. This translates into CASSLAPSAETQYF. This chain uses TRBV7-6 with TRBJ2-5, with D possibly TRBD2 on 6 matching bases. This CDR3 has 14 amino acids. Germline V gene data show CDR1 as SGHVS and CDR2 as FNYEAQ. Trimming removed 0 bases from V and 5 bases from J, with 10 bases in between.

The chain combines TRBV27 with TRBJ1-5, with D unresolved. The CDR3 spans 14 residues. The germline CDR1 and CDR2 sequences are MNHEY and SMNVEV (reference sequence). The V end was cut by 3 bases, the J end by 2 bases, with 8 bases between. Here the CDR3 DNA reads TGTGCCAGCAGTTTTGGGCAGGGCAATCAGCCCCAGCATTTT. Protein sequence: CASSFGQGNQPQHF.

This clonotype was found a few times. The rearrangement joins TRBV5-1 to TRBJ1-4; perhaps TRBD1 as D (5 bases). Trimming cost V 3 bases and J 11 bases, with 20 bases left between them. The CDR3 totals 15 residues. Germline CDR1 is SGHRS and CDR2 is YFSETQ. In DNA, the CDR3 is TGCGCCAGCAGCTCGAAACATTCGGAAGGGGTCAAACTGTTTTTT. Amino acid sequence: CASSSKHSEGVKLFF. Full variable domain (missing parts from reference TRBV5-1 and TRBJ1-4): KAGVTQTPRYLIKTRGQQVTLSCSPISGHRSVSWYQQTPGQGLQFLFEYFSETQRNKGNFPGRFSGRQFSNSRSEMNVSTLELGDSALYLCASSSKHSEGVKLFFGSGTQLSVL.